Sequencing of this T cell receptor (beta chain) was carried out in a study of blood T cells in healthy people across ages. V was pared by 3 bases and J by 4 bases, with 10 bases of the junction left unmatched. The CDR3 runs 16 residues. The germline gives CDR1 KGHSH, CDR2 LQKENI. This clonotype was detected only a few times. Using a J-beta primer mix together with a sample-barcoded 5' primer, a second PCR was run for roughly 6 to 11 cycles. Samples each returned at least 3 million CDR3-containing paired-end reads. A single record per CDR3 protein comes from TCRdb applying MiXCR to the 5' RACE reads. The sample consists of about 1.5 million distinct CDR3 sequences, about 42% of them appearing once.

What was sequenced was blood. The receptor comes from a woman younger than 35 in good health. The V and J genes are TRBV18 and TRBJ2-5; 8 nucleotides agree with TRBD2. CDR3 nucleotides: TGTGCCAGCTCACCTCTCAGCGGGAGAGGAGGAGAGACCCAGTACTTC. Protein sequence: CASSPLSGRGGETQYF.